Following are 14 T cell receptor beta chains from one sample sequenced in a study of blood T cell repertoires in COVID-19. TCRdb keeps only in-frame clones here, not all; method: immunoSEQ multiplex PCR. Counted here are 250,000 to 300,000 clones, about 88% occurring once; the ten biggest clones make up 2%. The sequencing sample was made of PBMCs or T cells enriched from blood (not recorded which). The receptor set was obtained from a woman in her sixties in a cohort exposed to, infected with or recovered from COVID-19 (not recorded which).

The chain links TRBV28 to TRBJ1-1, with a weak D call TRBD1 (6 bases). The ends were cut back, 2 bases at V and 2 bases at J, with 12 bases in the middle. The CDR3 length is 15 residues. Per the germline V gene, CDR1 is MDHEN and CDR2 is SYDVKM. The CDR3 reads CASSLTNRANTEAFF. CDR3 sequence (DNA): TGTGCCAGCAGTTTAACGAACAGGGCTAACACTGAAGCTTTCTTT.

The chain couples TRBV12-5 to TRBJ2-1; 9 nucleotides match TRBD2. Germline trimming cut 1 base from V and 7 bases from J; bases unmatched to any gene: 11. Germline lookup yields CDR1 LGHNT and CDR2 FRNRAP. This CDR3 comprises 17 residues. The CDR3 sequence is CASGLGLSGSRPNEQFF. The CDR3 DNA reads TGTGCTAGTGGTTTGGGTCTTAGCGGGAGTCGGCCGAATGAGCAGTTCTTC. Drawing the rest from reference TRBV12-5 and TRBJ2-1, the complete variable domain is DARVTQTPRHKVTEMGQEVTMRCQPILGHNTVFWYRQTMMQGLELLAYFRNRAPLDDSGMPKDRFSAEMPDATLATLKIQPSEPRDSAVYFCASGLGLSGSRPNEQFFGPGTRLTVL.

The chain couples TRBV2 to TRBJ1-2; 8 nucleotides align to TRBD1. Germline CDR1 SNHLY, CDR2 FYNNEI. V lost 6 bases to trimming and J lost 5 bases; unmatched junction nucleotides: 8. The CDR3 runs 14 residues. The CDR3 DNA reads as TGTGCCAGCAGCCTAACAGGGGGGGTATATGGCTACACCTTC. It encodes CASSLTGGVYGYTF.

The genes are TRBV12-3 or TRBV12-4 and TRBJ1-2; D possibly corresponds to TRBD1 (6 bases). V was trimmed by 2 bases and J by 13 bases, leaving 17 bases between them. The CDR3 has 13 amino acids. In DNA form, the CDR3 reads TGTGCCAGCAGTTTATCGGGGGGCCTCACTAGCACCTTC. It yields the protein CASSLSGGLTSTF.

This chain connects TRBV5-4 to TRBJ2-3; tentatively, D is TRBD2 (5 bases). CDR1 and CDR2 (germline): SGHNT, YYREEE (reference sequence). The CDR3 is 15 amino acids. V dropped 0 bases and J dropped 2 bases, with 10 bases sitting between them. CDR3 amino acids: CASSLGGIDTDTQYF. CDR3 sequence (DNA): TGTGCCAGCAGCTTGGGAGGGATAGACACAGATACGCAGTATTTT.

The chain carries TRBV6-5 and TRBJ2-3; 14 nucleotides align to TRBD2. Trimming took 0 bases from V and 8 from J; bases not matched to a gene: 1. Germline V CDR1 and CDR2: MNHEY, SVGAGI. The CDR3 loop spans 15 amino acids. DNA of the CDR3: TGTGCCAGCAGTTACTCGGGGACTAGCGGGAGTACGCAGTATTTT. Its translation: CASSYSGTSGSTQYF.

The chain couples TRBV12-3 or TRBV12-4 to TRBJ1-6; D remains unclear. CDR3 size: 12 residues. With 5 bases removed from V and 5 bases from J, the gap between germline ends came to 4 bases. DNA of the CDR3: TGTGCCAGCAGTCTTCATAATTCACCCCTCCACTTT. Its translation: CASSLHNSPLHF.

This clone was picked up a small number of times. The CDR3 spells CASSFRPWGGGDTGELFF. CDR3 bases: TGTGCCAGCAGTTTCAGGCCGTGGGGGGGAGGGGACACCGGGGAGCTGTTTTTT. The chain carries TRBV27 and TRBJ2-2; 7 bases are shared with TRBD2. The germline V gene encodes CDR1 MNHEY and CDR2 SMNVEV (reference sequence). The CDR3 is 18 residues long. Germline trimming cut 3 bases from V and 3 bases from J; bases unmatched to any gene: 13.

The rearrangement uses TRBV6-5 and TRBJ2-7; D perhaps matches TRBD1 (6 bases). Between the trimmed V and J ends, which lost 7 bases and 3 bases, there was a span of 13 bases. There are 13 residues in the CDR3. CDR1 and CDR2 (germline): MNHEY, SVGAGI. This CDR3 reads CASIKQGFYEQYF. Here the CDR3 DNA reads TGTGCCAGCATAAAACAGGGCTTCTACGAGCAGTACTTC.

The rearrangement joins TRBV27 to TRBJ2-5, with unresolved D. Germline V gene data show CDR1 as MNHEY and CDR2 as SMNVEV (reference sequence). The CDR3 extends over 14 amino acids. The V end was cut by 4 bases, the J end by 2 bases, with 11 bases between. CDR3 amino acids: CASSSTNIQETQYF. Here the CDR3 DNA reads TGTGCCAGCAGTTCCACAAATATACAAGAGACCCAGTACTTC.

For this clone: The sample has other DNA sequences that encode this CDR3 too. The gene calls are TRBV5-1 and TRBJ1-5, with D possibly being TRBD1 (6 bases). Germline CDR1 and CDR2: SGHRS and YFSETQ. The CDR3 sequence is 15 residues long. The germline V and J ends were trimmed by 1 base and 2 bases, with 10 bases remaining between them. The CDR3 protein is CASSLSDSRNQPQHF. Written as DNA, the CDR3 is TGCGCCAGCAGCTTGTCGGACAGCCGCAATCAGCCCCAGCATTTT.

This clone was counted only a few times. This CDR3 reads CASSLSTGQETQYF. The CDR3 DNA reads TGCGCCAGCAGCTTGAGTACCGGGCAAGAGACCCAGTACTTC. The gene calls are TRBV5-1 and TRBJ2-5; D gene ambiguous. From germline, CDR1 is SGHRS and CDR2 YFSETQ. The CDR3 has 14 amino acids. The ends were cut back, 1 base at V and 2 bases at J, with 9 bases in the middle.

The chain has TRBV9 and TRBJ2-7, with 16 bases that match TRBD2. The CDR3 runs 19 residues. Germline V gene lookup returns CDR1 SGDLS and CDR2 YYNGEE. V was clipped by 0 bases and J by 5 bases; unmatched bases: 11. CDR3 sequence reads: CASSVGLGLAGGSPHEQYF. CDR3 nucleotide sequence: TGTGCCAGCAGCGTAGGACTGGGACTAGCGGGAGGGTCCCCCCACGAGCAGTACTTC.

DNA of the CDR3: TGTGCCAGCAGCTTCAACCCCGGGACAGAGCTCTCCTATAATTCACCCCTCCACTTT. This encodes CASSFNPGTELSYNSPLHF. The V and J genes are TRBV7-9 and TRBJ1-6; 7 bases match TRBD1. Germline lookup yields CDR1 SEHNR and CDR2 FQNEAQ (reference sequence). Germline trimming cut 3 bases from V and 0 bases from J; bases unmatched to any gene: 11. This CDR3 spans 19 amino acids.